This entry lists 24 T cell receptor beta chains sequenced from one sample in a study of CD4+ T cells in melanoma. Libraries were prepared by immunoSEQ multiplex PCR; TCRdb keeps only in-frame clonotypes and omits some of them. Of over 10,000 clones listed, about 74% were seen once; the top ten hold roughly 15%. The specimen sequenced was cells from a culture (not recorded whether cultured in vitro). Source of these receptors: a human donor with melanoma.

The chain has TRBV10-3 and TRBJ1-1; 9 bases fit TRBD1. Trimming took 0 bases from V and 1 from J; bases not matched to a gene: 9. This CDR3 has 18 amino acids. Germline CDR1 reads ENHRY; CDR2 reads SYGVKD. The CDR3 region is CAISESIAGTGRNTEAFF. The CDR3 coding sequence is TGTGCCATCAGTGAGTCTATCGCCGGGACAGGGAGGAACACTGAAGCTTTCTTT.

This chain connects TRBV5-4 to TRBJ1-3; TRBD1 is a possible D gene (6 bases). Germline V gives CDR1 SGHNT, CDR2 YYREEE (reference sequence). The germline V and J ends were trimmed by 4 bases and 0 bases, with 14 bases remaining between them. This CDR3 spans 16 amino acids. The CDR3 region has the DNA TGTGCCAGCAGCAGCAGGACAGAAAGCTCTGGAAACACCATATATTTT. Residues: CASSSRTESSGNTIYF.

This CDR3 is CASSFTDPISYEQYF. The CDR3 coding sequence is TGCGCCAGCAGCTTCACGGACCCCATTTCCTACGAGCAGTACTTC. The chain carries TRBV5-1 and TRBJ2-7, with D hard to call. There are 15 residues in the CDR3. Germline loops: CDR1 SGHRS, CDR2 YFSETQ. V was shortened by 2 bases and J by 1 base, with 13 bases between the two germline ends.

The chain carries TRBV5-4 and TRBJ2-5; TRBD2 agrees at 8 bases. In germline, CDR1 is SGHNT, CDR2 YYREEE (reference sequence). The CDR3 spans 16 residues. Trimming took 4 bases from V and 2 from J; bases not matched to a gene: 10. CDR3 sequence reads: CASSTGPLAAQETQYF. The CDR3 bases are TGTGCCAGCAGCACGGGGCCACTAGCGGCGCAAGAGACCCAGTACTTC. The full variable domain, completed using reference TRBV5-4 and TRBJ2-5, is ETGVTQSPTHLIKTRGQQVTLRCSSQSGHNTVSWYQQALGQGPQFIFQYYREEENGRGNFPPRFSGLQFPNYSSELNVNALELDDSALYLCASSTGPLAAQETQYFGPGTRLLVL.

This clone was recorded a few times. The rearrangement uses TRBV7-9 and TRBJ1-1, with 10 nucleotides matching TRBD1. The CDR3 extends over 12 amino acids. CDR1 SEHNR and CDR2 FQNEAQ come from the germline V gene (reference sequence). Trimming cost V 5 bases and J 11 bases; bases outside gene matches: 5. The CDR3 DNA reads as TGTGCCAGCAGCCCCTCGGACAGGGGGGCTTTCTTT. It specifies CASSPSDRGAFF.

V gene TRBV18 combines with J gene TRBJ1-2; no definite D call. The CDR3 length is 13 residues. V lost 2 bases to trimming and J lost 1 base, with 5 bases between them. Germline CDR1 KGHSH, CDR2 LQKENI. Here the CDR3 DNA reads TGTGCCAGCTCACCAGCGGATAACTATGGCTACACCTTC. Residues: CASSPADNYGYTF.

The chain has TRBV4-2 and TRBJ2-5; D may match TRBD1 or TRBD2 (5 bases each). The CDR3 loop spans 15 amino acids. Germline V lookup: CDR1 LGHNA, CDR2 YNFKEQ. V lost 0 bases, J lost 3 bases, and 11 bases lay in between. CDR3 in amino acids: CASSQDGGTKETQYF. CDR3 nucleotides: TGTGCCAGCAGCCAAGATGGGGGAACTAAAGAGACCCAGTACTTC.

The rearrangement joins TRBV5-1 to TRBJ2-1; 7 nucleotides align to TRBD1. Looked up from germline, CDR1 is SGHRS and CDR2 is YFSETQ. The CDR3 length is 14 residues. V shed 0 bases, J shed 4 bases, and the junction held 1 base outside the gene matches. The CDR3: CASSLGDSYNEQFF. CDR3 nucleotide sequence: TGCGCCAGCAGCTTGGGGGACAGTTACAATGAGCAGTTCTTC. Full variable domain (remainder filled in from reference TRBV5-1 and TRBJ2-1): KAGVTQTPRYLIKTRGQQVTLSCSPISGHRSVSWYQQTPGQGLQFLFEYFSETQRNKGNFPGRFSGRQFSNSRSEMNVSTLELGDSALYLCASSLGDSYNEQFFGPGTRLTVL.

This clone was seen only once. The chain recombines TRBV5-1 with TRBJ2-3; 7 positions match TRBD2. Unmatched junction bases numbered 3, after V lost 1 base and J lost 4 bases. The CDR3 extends over 14 amino acids. The V gene's germline CDR1 is SGHRS and CDR2 YFSETQ. CDR3 DNA: TGCGCCAGCAGCTTGAGCCTAGCGGCAGATACGCAGTATTTT. It is translated as CASSLSLAADTQYF.

CDR3 DNA sequence: TGTGCCAGCAGCCTGGGACTAGACACCGGGGAGCTGTTTTTT. It yields the protein CASSLGLDTGELFF. The chain joins TRBV2 to TRBJ2-2; 8 bases agree with TRBD2. Germline loops: CDR1 SNHLY, CDR2 FYNNEI. The CDR3 is made up of 14 amino acids. The ends lost 6 bases at V and 3 bases at J; junction bases unmatched: 3.

The chain is built from TRBV5-4 and TRBJ1-6, with 9 nucleotides matching TRBD1. This CDR3 has 17 residues. From germline, CDR1 is SGHNT and CDR2 YYREEE (reference sequence). V was pared by 2 bases and J by 7 bases, with 10 bases of the junction left unmatched. CDR3 sequence (DNA): TGTGCCAGCAGCTTACCGGGACAGGGATTGGGCAATTCACCCCTCCACTTT. Protein product: CASSLPGQGLGNSPLHF.

CDR3 DNA: TGTGCCAGCAGCTCCACACTAGTGGCTGAGCAGTTCTTC. As protein: CASSSTLVAEQFF. This sequence joins TRBV7-3 and TRBJ2-1, with TRBD2 as a possible D gene (5 bases). This CDR3 has 13 amino acids. V lost 4 bases, J lost 9 bases, and 13 bases lay in between. Germline V gives CDR1 SGHTA, CDR2 FQGTGA.

CDR3 residues: CASSLYSGGALYTQYF. For the CDR3, the DNA is TGTGCCAGCAGCCTTTATAGCGGGGGGGCCCTATATACGCAGTATTTT. The chain carries TRBV14 and TRBJ2-3; 11 bases are a match to TRBD2. Losses at the gene ends were 4 bases for V and 7 bases for J; bases not matched to a gene: 10. The germline V gene encodes CDR1 SGHDN and CDR2 FVKESK. The CDR3 totals 16 residues.

V gene TRBV5-4 combines with J gene TRBJ1-1; D perhaps matches TRBD1 (5 bases). The V and J ends lost 3 bases and 1 base respectively, with 13 bases between them. CDR3 length: 15 residues. The germline V gene has CDR1 SGHNT and CDR2 YYREEE (reference sequence). CDR3 amino acids: CASSSGGGWNTEAFF. The CDR3 DNA reads TGTGCCAGCAGCTCCGGCGGGGGTTGGAACACTGAAGCTTTCTTT.

This chain connects TRBV18 to TRBJ2-5; D might be TRBD1 (5 bases). V gave up 4 bases and J gave up 5 bases, with 20 bases separating them. The germline V gene has CDR1 KGHSH and CDR2 LQKENI. The CDR3 has 16 residues. CDR3 sequence: CASSLNPGRAEETQYF. In DNA, the CDR3 is TGTGCCAGCTCACTTAACCCCGGCAGGGCGGAGGAGACCCAGTACTTC.

The V gene is TRBV5-4, the J gene TRBJ2-1; the D gene could be TRBD1 or TRBD2 (5 bases each). V was shortened by 4 bases and J by 7 bases, with 21 bases between the two germline ends. The germline CDR1 and CDR2 sequences are SGHNT and YYREEE (reference sequence). The CDR3 contains 16 residues. The CDR3 is CASSPLGTGPSNEQFF. The CDR3 DNA sequence: TGTGCCAGCAGCCCCTTAGGGACGGGGCCCTCGAATGAGCAGTTCTTC.

The J gene is TRBJ2-5, the V gene TRBV5-1; 11 bases are a match to TRBD1. The CDR3 loop spans 15 amino acids. V lost 4 bases and J lost 5; bases outside the gene matches: 7. Germline V CDR1 and CDR2: SGHRS, YFSETQ. The CDR3 loop reads CASSTGQGAGETQYF. The CDR3 DNA reads as TGCGCCAGCAGCACCGGACAGGGGGCGGGGGAGACCCAGTACTTC.

DNA of the CDR3: TGCGCCAGCAGCTTGGCTGGGGGGAACTATGGCTACACCTTC. Its protein is CASSLAGGNYGYTF. The V gene is TRBV5-1, the J gene TRBJ1-2; possible D gene TRBD1, 5 bases. V gave up 0 bases and J gave up 2 bases, with 8 bases separating them. CDR1 SGHRS and CDR2 YFSETQ come from the germline V gene. This CDR3 spans 14 amino acids.

The V gene is TRBV27, the J gene TRBJ2-5; 12 bases fit TRBD2. This CDR3 is 15 amino acids long. V dropped 5 bases and J dropped 5; count of bases not matched to a gene: 6. Germline-derived CDR1 and CDR2 are MNHEY and SMNVEV (reference sequence). The CDR3 region has the DNA TGTGCCAGCAGTCCTAGCGGGGGGGCCAGGGAGACCCAGTACTTC. Translated: CASSPSGGARETQYF.

This clone was counted once. The chain combines TRBV7-5 with TRBJ1-5. TRBV7-5 is termed a pseudogene. The CDR3 covers 17 residues. The CDR3 sequence: CARSPPRRQENNQPQHF. Written as DNA, the CDR3 is TGTGCCAGAAGCCCCCCCCGGCGGCAGGAAAACAATCAGCCCCAGCATTTT.

The V gene is TRBV6-6, the J gene TRBJ1-6; 10 bases line up with TRBD1. The CDR3 runs to 14 residues. Per germline, CDR1 MNHNY and CDR2 SVGAGI (reference sequence). Trimming cost V 5 bases and J 8 bases; bases outside gene matches: 3. CDR3 loop: CASSDRGRDSPLHF. In DNA form, the CDR3 reads TGTGCCAGCAGTGACAGGGGGCGAGATTCACCCCTCCACTTT.

V usage is TRBV27 and J usage is TRBJ1-6; TRBD1 matches 7 bases. The germline V gene encodes CDR1 MNHEY and CDR2 SMNVEV (reference sequence). Trimming at V came to 3 bases and at J to 7 bases, leaving 15 bases not matched to a gene. This CDR3 comprises 18 residues. CDR3 amino acids: CASSLAPLRQGGNSPLHF. The CDR3, as DNA: TGTGCCAGCAGTTTGGCCCCCCTTAGACAGGGAGGCAATTCACCCCTCCACTTT.

The V and J genes are TRBV5-1 and TRBJ2-7; unclear D gene. CDR3 length: 14 amino acids. The germline V gene encodes CDR1 SGHRS and CDR2 YFSETQ. Trimming stripped 0 bases from V and 1 base from J, with 8 bases between. The CDR3 region is CASSLGSSSYEQYF. As DNA, the CDR3 is TGCGCCAGCAGCTTGGGGTCTAGTTCCTACGAGCAGTACTTC.

The chain is built from TRBV5-4 and TRBJ1-4; the match to TRBD1 covers 10 bases. The CDR3 extends over 16 amino acids. V was pared by 4 bases and J by 7 bases, with 10 bases of the junction left unmatched. Germline assignment: CDR1 SGHNT and CDR2 YYREEE (reference sequence). As DNA, the CDR3 is TGTGCCAGCAGCACCCGGGACAGGGGTCGCTCTGAAAAACTGTTTTTT. It yields the protein CASSTRDRGRSEKLFF.